This T cell receptor (beta chain) was captured in a study of T cell repertoires in cytomegalovirus infection (dated by TCRdb to about 2019). With regard to the full study: Recently identified HLA-C-restricted CMV epitopes, whose presentation resists viral immunomodulation, were targeted by peptide stimulations together with well-studied HLA-B-restricted epitopes. The HLA type of each donor mattered for the analysis, because public TCR beta signatures pointed to carriage of CMV infection along with the matching HLA type. The full study reports these points: In the ex vivo response, HLA-C-restricted CMV-specific TCR beta clonotypes were dominant, and in two of eight donors the single most frequent clonotype came from this HLA-C-restricted group. Carriers of CMV infection plus the relevant HLA type were discriminated by the cumulative frequency of public TCR beta family members in the study cohort and in an independent 352-donor cohort.

Instrument on record: Illumina HiSeq 1500. TCRdb redid the processing of the public reads, applying fastp at Q25 and MiXCR, and retained in-frame beta chains. One record per CDR3 amino acid sequence lists the most common genes and DNA. The sample table lists approximately 280,000 distinct CDR3 sequences, 20% to 25% of them with a count of one. The ten largest clones represent roughly 20% of the sample. CDR1 and CDR2, per the germline V gene, are SNHLY and FYNNEI. The CDR3 runs 13 amino acids, cysteine and phenylalanine included. Solely the CDR3 DNA is kept, with 39 bases framed from the first base. Remarks on this clonotype: There is no known antigen for this receptor. One end of the junction does not line up with germline, which may come from a read error.

In light of the paper, this sample's treatment or condition label describes: in vitro stimulation with specific CMV peptide epitopes to enrich CMV-specific T cells. The chain was built from TRBV2 and TRBJ2-1; the D gene cannot be named for sure. The sequence came from a human donor in good health (CMV status not recorded). Some clones in this sample may be carry-over from other donors' samples. Sequenced here: cultured PBMCs, sampled from culture after CMV antigen stimulation. Read as DNA, the sequence is TGTACCAGCACCACTGAGTCCTACAATGAGCAGTTCTTC. Its coded protein is CTSTTESYNEQFF.